This TCR beta chain was captured by sequencing in a study of T cells in Graves' hyperthyroidism and ophthalmopathy. The CDR3 has 13 residues. Germline V gene lookup returns CDR1 SGDLS and CDR2 YYNGEE. The V gene lost 4 bases and the J gene lost 4 bases, with 11 bases spanning the gap. This clonotype occurred a few times. Its antigen remains unknown. Study-wide results and limits: Ophthalmopathy and stable hyperthyroidism were told apart by a 13 V-J model. Prediction of ophthalmopathy progression came a median approximately 6 months pre-onset.

Clinical symptoms, serum thyroxine and TRAb, thyroid ultrasound and orbital computed tomography were used for the diagnoses. PBMCs were derived from under 13 ml fresh peripheral blood. Researchers took RNA transcripts and amplified the TCR beta CDR3 regions from them. A set of HTBI primers served as the primers for a first-round RT-PCR of the TCR CDR3. TCRdb used MiXCR to reprocess the multiplex PCR reads, holding one entry per CDR3 protein. The sample comprises approximately 870,000 distinct CDR3 sequences, over 35% of which are singletons, and 8% to 9% rests with the top ten. The sequenced sample was blood. The source of this sequence is a man aged 18-30 years with Graves' hyperthyroidism. The chain is built from TRBV9 and TRBJ1-1, with a weak D call TRBD1 (5 bases). The CDR3 is CASSRLGGTEAFF. DNA of the CDR3: TGTGCCAGCAGCCGGCTGGGGGGCACTGAAGCTTTCTTT. Combining the CDR3 with reference TRBV9 and TRBJ1-1 gives the whole variable domain DSGVTQTPKHLITATGQRVTLRCSPRSGDLSVYWYQQSLDQGLQFLIQYYNGEERAKGNILERFSAQQFPDLHSELNLSSLELGDSALYFCASSRLGGTEAFFGQGTRLTVV.